This T cell receptor beta chain is drawn from a study of cytomegalovirus exposure and HLA in healthy donors (dated by TCRdb to between 2016 and 2019). For context, the study as a whole: According to an earlier analysis of several hundred of the donors, about 180 million T cells yielded some 110 million unique TCR beta sequences and about 280 Gb of sequence data. An early release that covered around 590 HLA-typed donors contained approximately 300 gigabases of sequencing data and about 93 million unique TCR sequences. Among the approximately 430 genotyped donors, around 81% belonged to the genetic ancestry cluster associated with self-reported Caucasian donors. The study aimed to test whether cataloging public T cell receptors could reveal signatures of past pathogen exposure. The study profiled the T cell repertoires of about 640 subjects by immunosequencing and related them to cytomegalovirus serostatus. A separate validation cohort of approximately 130 different subjects was used in addition to the roughly 620-subject first cohort. To predict cytomegalovirus infection status, the study combined high-throughput TCR immunosequencing, statistical association of individual TCRs with disease status, and machine learning. A later analysis re-analyzed previously published TCR beta repertoires from roughly 600 donors and added high-resolution HLA genotyping to study TCR occurrence patterns. The later analysis used no new phenotypic data to find candidate immune exposures, relying instead on TCR beta sequences and their occurrence across donors. To decide whether each TCR beta V gene segment behaved as functional or pseudogenic, an earlier analysis of approximately 600 of the donors relied on high-throughput TCR beta sequencing. Alongside the repertoire data, information on donor age, sex, ethnicity and CMV serostatus was compiled. A later genetic analysis took genome-wide SNP genotypes for about three fifths of the 666 donors and used that subset as a discovery cohort. Every repertoire in the discovery cohort had been generated on one and the same sequencing platform. HLA typing included class I and class II loci at four-digit resolution. The number of donors typed differed by locus, with roughly 629-640 for A, B, C, DRB1 and DQB1, roughly 550 for DQA1, over 600 for DPA1, and under 490 for DPB1. Five DR-DQ haplotypes were handled as single units for association and clustering, since linkage in the cohort was strong. Across around 400 genotyped donors of the cohort, an average of roughly 230,000 unique TCR beta nucleotide sequences per donor were sequenced, and roughly 20% of those sequences were non-productive.

Library construction relied on the immunoSEQ multiplex PCR assay. For the multiplex PCR, a mixture combining 60 forward primers for TCR Vbeta segments and 13 reverse primers for TCR Jbeta segments was used. Amplification of the CDR3 region of rearranged TCR beta genes was performed with a multiplex PCR assay on genomic DNA. Amplified TCR beta libraries were sequenced as 87-base-pair reads on the Illumina HiSeq System. Regarding the original processing steps: A later analysis tallied roughly 76 million unique TCR beta chains across the approximately 670 repertoires, and around 12 million of those chains were shared by two or more donors. Raw reads were error-corrected and collapsed into unique sequences by a nearest-neighbor algorithm in which closely related sequences were merged to remove PCR and sequencing errors. Alignment of CDR3 sequences to IMGT reference sequences was used to assign V, D and J gene segments. For a sequence to be retained, a match of at least six nucleotides was required to both a V gene segment and a J gene segment. A rearrangement was called productive if the CDR3 had no stop codons and remained in frame with V and J, and every other rearrangement was called non-productive. CDR3 was defined by IMGT convention, running from the second conserved V-encoded cysteine to the conserved J-encoded phenylalanine. Sequences without an unambiguous match to a single V gene segment were excluded from the earlier analysis of about 600 of the donors. In an earlier analysis of approximately 590 of the donors, a V segment was called functional when productive rearrangements were above 56.7%, and segregating when the standard deviation between donors exceeded 5%. To diagnose cytomegalovirus status from the catalog of TCR beta chain sequences, a statistical classification framework was built. V and J gene assignment, in a later analysis, came from comparing TCR nucleotide sequences with IMGT/GENE-DB human TR gene sequences. Using the TCRdist pipeline, a later analysis assigned CDR3 sequences along with most-parsimonious VDJ recombination scenarios. A later analysis defined each TCR beta chain by its CDR3 amino acid sequence plus V-gene family, and excluded reads lacking a unique V-gene family. A later analysis removed several hundred highly shared, low-generation-probability nucleotide sequences to deal with suspected cross-contamination and a sequencing artifact. In a later analysis, a clonal expansion index for each public chain was calculated from normalized within-repertoire ranks of inferred template counts. A later analysis computed generation probabilities with a VDJ recombination model fitted to out-of-frame rearrangements, and checked the results against IGoR. In a later analysis, TCR-TCR, TCR-HLA and TCR-CMV co-occurrence was scored with hypergeometric tests, and a repertoire-size bias correction was applied to TCR pairs. A later analysis estimated false discovery rates by permuting HLA or CMV assignments 20 times. In a later analysis, co-occurring TCRs were grouped using DBSCAN, with TCRdist sequence similarity added in when clustering inside HLA-allele-positive subsets. Repertoires with fewer than 30,000 or more than 120,000 public chains were left out of co-occurrence clustering, as were five repertoires with anomalous nucleotide sharing. The immuneACCESS repertoire file appears here via TCRdb, limited to in-frame rearrangements. These files lack a portion of the clones; in checked studies, under half of the deficit traces to unresolved V genes, and the cause of the others is not known. V, J and clone size were drawn from that table, and D and trimming were deduced from the DNA. Counted in this sample were roughly 150,000 clones; roughly two thirds of them appeared once. Roughly 5.4% of the sample is held by the ten biggest clonotypes.

CDR1 and CDR2 (MRHNA, SNTAGT) derive from the germline V gene. From its cysteine to its phenylalanine, the CDR3 spans 15 amino acids. Solely the CDR3 DNA is kept, with 45 bases framed from the first base. V lost 6 bases and J lost 4 bases, and the count of bases not matched to a germline gene is 7. The cohort consisted of 600 to 750 healthy bone marrow donors. At the time of sampling, all cohort members were nominally healthy, though unrecorded immune exposures were likely present. The donor was CMV seropositive and was included in the group of approximately 300 seropositive cohort members. A peripheral blood sample was collected from each donor, and TCR beta sequencing was performed on peripheral blood mononuclear cells. Genomic DNA extraction from the blood cell samples was performed with the Qiagen DNeasy Blood Extraction Kit. This clone showed up just a few times. No antigen is known for it. Within one base of it there is no much larger clone, and no base qualities were kept.

Paper-wide results and their limitations: A later analysis found that TCR association rates varied across HLA loci, with DRB1 alleles showing the most associated TCRs and HLA-C alleles the fewest. Because HLA typing was unavailable for some donors at each locus, only the typed subset was used in association tests. An association between a missense DCLRE1C variant and V-gene and J-gene trimming of TCR beta chains was found in a later genetic analysis and replicated in an independent cohort. A later analysis found that most CMV-associated TCR beta chains appeared HLA-restricted, with HLA associations seemingly driven largely by CMV exposure. A cluster of highly shared sequence variants was judged likely to be a technical artifact of the sequencing pipeline. A later analysis found that HLA-associated TCR beta chains were more clonally expanded and had lower generation probabilities than equally common non-associated chains. A total of roughly 160 TCR beta chains were listed by the study as associated with cytomegalovirus. A further reported finding was that TCR beta sequences accurately predicted the HLA-A and HLA-B alleles for most subjects in the first cohort. Sequencing depth was assumed to be roughly uniform across donors in the presence/absence analyses, though that assumption may not hold. Compared with the roughly 670-donor mean, donors in an Asian-associated ancestry cluster had fewer N-insertions in productive TCRs, according to a later genetic analysis. In a later analysis, some 18,000 TCR beta sequences were associated with specific HLA alleles at a false discovery rate of 0.05. In vitro tests confirmed that a few of the cytomegalovirus-associated TCR beta chains recognize cytomegalovirus antigens. When HLA alleles, especially DR and DQ, strongly co-occurred, attributing TCR associations to individual alleles was difficult. The classifier was reported to diagnose cytomegalovirus status with high specificity and sensitivity in both the original cohort and the validation cohort. The cohort was sequenced for TCR beta chains only, and without alpha or paired-chain data the features that could be detected were limited. Linkage disequilibrium might explain the correlated functional status among segregating V segments, but an unknown experimental factor could not be excluded. According to a later analysis, parvovirus B19, influenza, CMV and Epstein-Barr virus appeared linked to several top co-occurrence clusters. Some IMGT-functional V segments, including TRBV6-2 and TRBV6-3, could not be distinguished by the 87-base-pair reads and were therefore excluded. Broadly in line with IMGT annotations, most TCR beta V segments showed up in productive rearrangements about 87% or about 30% of the time in an earlier analysis of approximately 640 of the donors. Most TCR sequences were seen in very few donors, while some public TCRs were found in many individuals. According to the authors, the approach could potentially be generalized to other disease states and immunological phenotypes. Because counts were too low, roughly 16 rarely observed V segments, including chromosome 9 orphons, were excluded from the earlier analysis of 587 of the donors. Immune exposure information for the cohort was limited to CMV serostatus.

Here the chain combines TRBV6-4 and TRBJ2-3; the central 10 bases match TRBD2. This clonotype originated in a woman between 18 and 29 years old in good health and CMV-seropositive. The sample consisted of PBMCs. This receptor carries the CDR3 CASSKAGGGADTQYF. At the DNA level, the sequence is TGTGCCAGCAGCAAAGCGGGGGGGGGTGCAGATACGCAGTATTTT.